This T cell receptor beta chain originates from a study of T-cell reconstitution after alpha-beta-depleted transplantation in children (dated by TCRdb to the mid-2010s). Regarding the study in general: The study quantitatively tracked T-cell immune reconstitution after TCRalphabeta/CD19-depleted allogeneic hematopoietic cell transplantation in children using TCR repertoire profiling. What the work shows at the level of the full study, not this receptor alone: Hyperexpanded clone frequencies declined over subsequent months; after one year, T-cell counts and TCRbeta diversity were mostly attributed to newly produced T cells. The apparently early alphabetaT-cell count recovery about two months after transplant was reportedly dependent on only several hundred rapidly expanded clones derived from non-depleted graft cells. In some patients, the high TCRbeta diversity seen at day 60 was put down to recipient T cells and intrathymic progenitors that had survived conditioning.

To note about this clonotype: Its antigen is not yet known. Base qualities are not provided; no much larger clone lies one nucleotide away.

The sample's treatment or condition label is to be understood as: allogeneic hematopoietic cell transplantation with graft depleted of TCRalphabeta T cells and CD19 B cells. The children who served as transplant recipients had been given grafts of TCRalphabeta/CD19-depleted allogeneic hematopoietic cells. Libraries were built with PCR. The run used an Illumina HiSeq 2500. TCR library preparation used molecular barcoding, with unique molecular identifiers applied to normalize quantification of the TCRbeta repertoire. In-frame beta chains were kept once TCRdb had trimmed the public reads at Q25 with fastp and called clones with MiXCR. CDR3 protein duplicates are merged, each entry listing the most common genes and DNA. Counted in this sample were hundreds of thousands of distinct CDR3 sequences; approximately 17% of them appeared once. About 41% of the sample is in the top ten clones. Trimming at the junction amounts to 1 base on V and 6 bases on J, and the germline ends lie 9 bases apart. Sequences KGHSH (CDR1) and LQKENI (CDR2) are obtained from the germline V gene. There are 14 amino acids in the CDR3, from cysteine to phenylalanine inclusive. The only DNA kept is the CDR3, 42 bases in frame from the first base.

The receptor was derived from a male patient aged 2 to 9 who had a stem cell transplant for acute lymphoblastic leukemia, so the T cells may come from the graft donor. The material was PBMCs, mostly from graft donor cells, obtained 360 days after TCRalphabeta/CD19-depleted stem cell transplant. The chain links TRBV18 with TRBJ2-2, with no confidently assigned D gene. The CDR3 has the sequence CASSPRVEPGELFF. The DNA sequence is given as TGTGCCAGCTCACCACGCGTCGAGCCCGGGGAGCTGTTTTTT. With the rest looked up from the reference TRBV18 and TRBJ2-2 genes rather than sequenced, the full variable domain is NAGVMQNPRHLVRRRGQEARLRCSPMKGHSHVYWYRQLPEEGLKFMVYLQKENIIDESGMPKERFSAEFPKEGPSILRIQQVVRGDSAAYFCASSPRVEPGELFFGEGSRLTVL.